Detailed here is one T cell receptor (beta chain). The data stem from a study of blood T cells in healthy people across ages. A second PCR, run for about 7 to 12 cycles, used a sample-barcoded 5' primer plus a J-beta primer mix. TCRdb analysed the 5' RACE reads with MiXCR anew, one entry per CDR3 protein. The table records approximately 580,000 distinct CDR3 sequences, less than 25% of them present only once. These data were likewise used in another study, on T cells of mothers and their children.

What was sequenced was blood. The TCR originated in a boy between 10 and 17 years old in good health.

CDR3 DNA sequence: TGTGCCAGCAGTCGCCCGTTCGGGGGGAGAGGTGCTCTGGCCAAAAACATTCAGTACTTC. It yields the protein CASSRPFGGRGALAKNIQYF. The chain couples TRBV2 to TRBJ2-4; TRBD2 matches at 7 bases. This CDR3 contains 20 residues. J lost 1 base, V lost 5 bases, and 20 bases had no gene match. Germline V CDR1 and CDR2: SNHLY, FYNNEI.